This T cell receptor beta chain was documented in a study of regulatory T cells in long-lasting Graves disease. V shed 5 bases, J shed 12 bases, and the junction held 10 bases outside the gene matches. Germline V CDR1 and CDR2: MNHEY, SMNVEV (reference sequence). CDR3 length equals 12 residues. Researchers made TCR beta libraries by using iRepertoire HTBI primers and running Arm-PCR on CDR3 regions. TCRdb reprocessed the multiplex PCR reads via MiXCR and lists one record per CDR3 protein. Of 350,000 to 450,000 distinct CDR3 sequences in the sample, 15% to 20% were seen once. This clonotype was seen only a few times. Time point specified: newly diagnosed GD, antithyroid drugs for less than 3 months. TCR sequences were obtained from RNA taken from PBMCs. This sample was shared with a second study, whose subject was T cells in Graves' hyperthyroidism and ophthalmopathy.

This chain joins TRBV27 and TRBJ2-7; 7 nucleotides align to TRBD1. The starting material was peripheral blood mononuclear cells (PBMCs), obtained at new diagnosis, from a patient treated with antithyroid drugs. This clonotype was obtained from a middle-aged man with Graves disease. The CDR3 loop is CASSTGQVRLYF. CDR3 nucleotide sequence: TGTGCCAGCAGTACAGGACAGGTTCGTCTGTACTTC.